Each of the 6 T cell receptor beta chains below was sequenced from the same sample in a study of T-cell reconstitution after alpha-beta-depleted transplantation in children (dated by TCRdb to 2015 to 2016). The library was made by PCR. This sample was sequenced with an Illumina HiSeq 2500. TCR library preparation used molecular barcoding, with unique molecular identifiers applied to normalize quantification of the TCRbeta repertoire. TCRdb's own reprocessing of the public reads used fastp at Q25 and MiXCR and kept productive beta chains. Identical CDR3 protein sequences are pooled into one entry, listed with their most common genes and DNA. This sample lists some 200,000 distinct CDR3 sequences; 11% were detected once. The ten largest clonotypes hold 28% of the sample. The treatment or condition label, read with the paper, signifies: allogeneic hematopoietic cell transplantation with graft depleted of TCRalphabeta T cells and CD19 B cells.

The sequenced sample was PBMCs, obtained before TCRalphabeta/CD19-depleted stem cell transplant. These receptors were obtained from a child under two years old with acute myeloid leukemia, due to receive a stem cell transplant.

CDR3 in DNA: TGTGCCAGCAGTCGTAGCGGGAGGGCCGGGCGAGAGACCCAGTACTTC. This gives the protein CASSRSGRAGRETQYF. J is TRBJ2-5 and V is TRBV2; 11 bases fit TRBD2. The CDR3 runs to 16 residues. The germline CDR1 and CDR2 sequences are SNHLY and FYNNEI. The V gene end was trimmed by 5 bases and the J gene end by 4 bases; junction bases not matched to a gene: 9.

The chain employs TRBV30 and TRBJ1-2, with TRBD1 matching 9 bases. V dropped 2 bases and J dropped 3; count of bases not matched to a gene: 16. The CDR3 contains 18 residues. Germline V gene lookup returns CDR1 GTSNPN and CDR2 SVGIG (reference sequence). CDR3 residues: CAWSQGQGITREYYGYTF. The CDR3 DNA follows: TGTGCCTGGAGTCAGGGACAGGGTATAACTCGGGAATACTATGGCTACACCTTC.

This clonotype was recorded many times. This CDR3 reads CSAERDGADTQYF. CDR3 nucleotide sequence: TGCAGTGCCGAGCGGGATGGCGCAGATACGCAGTATTTT. V and J are TRBV20-1 and TRBJ2-3, with 7 bases identical to TRBD2. V lost 6 bases, J lost 4 bases, and 7 bases stayed unmatched. The length of the CDR3 is 13 residues. Germline values: CDR1 DFQATT, CDR2 SNEGSKA (reference sequence).

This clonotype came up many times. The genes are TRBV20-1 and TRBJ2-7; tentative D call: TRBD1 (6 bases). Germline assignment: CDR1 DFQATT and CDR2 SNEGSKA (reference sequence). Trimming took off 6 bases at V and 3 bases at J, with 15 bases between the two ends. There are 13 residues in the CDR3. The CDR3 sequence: CSANHGQFYEQYF. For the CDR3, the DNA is TGCAGTGCCAATCATGGACAGTTCTACGAGCAGTACTTC.

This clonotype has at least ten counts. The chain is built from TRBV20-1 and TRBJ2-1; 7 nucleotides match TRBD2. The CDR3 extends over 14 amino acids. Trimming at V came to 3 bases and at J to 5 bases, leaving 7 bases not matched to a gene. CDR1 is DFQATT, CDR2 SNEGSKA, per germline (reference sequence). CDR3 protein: CSASRTSFDNEQFF. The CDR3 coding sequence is TGCAGTGCTAGTAGGACTAGTTTTGACAATGAGCAGTTCTTC.

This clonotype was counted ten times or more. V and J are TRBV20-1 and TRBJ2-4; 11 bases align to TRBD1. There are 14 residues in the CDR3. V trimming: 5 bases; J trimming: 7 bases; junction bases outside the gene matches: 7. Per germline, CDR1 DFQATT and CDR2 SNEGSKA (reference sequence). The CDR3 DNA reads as TGCAGTGCTCCAGACGGACAGGGGGCCAACATTCAGTACTTC. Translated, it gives CSAPDGQGANIQYF.